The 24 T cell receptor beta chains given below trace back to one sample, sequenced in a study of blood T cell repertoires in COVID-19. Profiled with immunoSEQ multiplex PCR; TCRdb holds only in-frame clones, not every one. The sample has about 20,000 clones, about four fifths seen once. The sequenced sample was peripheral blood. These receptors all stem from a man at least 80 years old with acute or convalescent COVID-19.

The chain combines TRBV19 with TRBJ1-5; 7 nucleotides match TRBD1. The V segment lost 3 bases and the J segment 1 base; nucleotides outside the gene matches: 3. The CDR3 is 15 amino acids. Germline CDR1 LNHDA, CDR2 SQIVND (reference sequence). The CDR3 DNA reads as TGTGCCAGTAGTATGGGACAGATCAGCAATCAGCCCCAGCATTTT. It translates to CASSMGQISNQPQHF.

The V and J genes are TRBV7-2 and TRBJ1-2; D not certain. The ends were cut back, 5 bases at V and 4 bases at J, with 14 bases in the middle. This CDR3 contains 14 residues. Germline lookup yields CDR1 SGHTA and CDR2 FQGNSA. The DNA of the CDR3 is TGTGCCAGCAGCACCAGTTTCGTCAGCTATGGCTACACCTTC. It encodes CASSTSFVSYGYTF.

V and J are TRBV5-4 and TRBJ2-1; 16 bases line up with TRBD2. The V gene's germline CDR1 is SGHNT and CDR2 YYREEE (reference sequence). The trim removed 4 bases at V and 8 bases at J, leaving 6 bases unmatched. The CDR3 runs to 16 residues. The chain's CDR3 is CASSQGLAGGLHEQFF. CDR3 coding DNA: TGTGCCAGCAGCCAGGGACTAGCGGGAGGGCTGCATGAGCAGTTCTTC.

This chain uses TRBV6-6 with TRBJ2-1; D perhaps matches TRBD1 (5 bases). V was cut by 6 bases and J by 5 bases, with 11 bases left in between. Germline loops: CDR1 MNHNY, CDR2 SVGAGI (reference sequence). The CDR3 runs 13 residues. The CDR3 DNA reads TGTGCCAGCAGGTCCGACAGACACAATGAGCAGTTCTTC. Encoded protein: CASRSDRHNEQFF.

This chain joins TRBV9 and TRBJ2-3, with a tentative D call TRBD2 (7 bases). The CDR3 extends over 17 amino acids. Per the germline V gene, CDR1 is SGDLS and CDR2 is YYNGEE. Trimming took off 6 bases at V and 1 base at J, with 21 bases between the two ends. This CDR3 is CASNDRGGTKGTDTQYF. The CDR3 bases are TGTGCCAGCAACGACAGAGGGGGGACTAAGGGCACAGATACGCAGTATTTT.

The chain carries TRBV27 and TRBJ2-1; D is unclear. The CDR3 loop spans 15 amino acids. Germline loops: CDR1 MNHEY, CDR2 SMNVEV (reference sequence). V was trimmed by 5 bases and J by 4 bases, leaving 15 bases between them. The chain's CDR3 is CASSPILMRYNEQFF. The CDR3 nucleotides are TGTGCCAGCAGTCCCATCCTTATGCGATACAATGAGCAGTTCTTC.

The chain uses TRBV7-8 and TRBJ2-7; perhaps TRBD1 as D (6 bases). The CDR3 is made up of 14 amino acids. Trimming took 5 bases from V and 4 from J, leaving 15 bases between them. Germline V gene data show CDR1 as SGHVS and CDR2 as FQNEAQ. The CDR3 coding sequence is TGTGCCAGCAGCCGACAGGTAGAGGGATACGAGCAGTACGTC. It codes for CASSRQVEGYEQYV.

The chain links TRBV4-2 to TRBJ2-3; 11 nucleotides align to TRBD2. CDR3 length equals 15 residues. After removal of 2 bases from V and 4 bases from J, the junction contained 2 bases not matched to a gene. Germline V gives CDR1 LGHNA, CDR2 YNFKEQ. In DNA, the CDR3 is TGTGCCAGCAGCCAAACTAGCGGGAGTTCAGATACGCAGTATTTT. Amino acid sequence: CASSQTSGSSDTQYF.

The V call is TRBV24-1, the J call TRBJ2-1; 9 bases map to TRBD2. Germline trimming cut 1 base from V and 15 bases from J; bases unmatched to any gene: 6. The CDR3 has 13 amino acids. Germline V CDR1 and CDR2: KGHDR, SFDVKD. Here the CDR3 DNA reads TGTGCCACCAGTGATTTTGCTAGCGGGAAATGGTTCTTC. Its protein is CATSDFASGKWFF.

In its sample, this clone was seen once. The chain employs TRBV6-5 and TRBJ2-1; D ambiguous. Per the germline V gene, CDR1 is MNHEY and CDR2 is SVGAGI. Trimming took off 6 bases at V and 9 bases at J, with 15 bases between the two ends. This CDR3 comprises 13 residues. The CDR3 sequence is CASRNPFPGEQFF. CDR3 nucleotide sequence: TGTGCCAGCAGGAACCCTTTTCCCGGTGAGCAGTTCTTC.

The CDR3 spells CASSQLASGYTF. CDR3 bases: TGTGCCAGCAGCCAGTTGGCCTCGGGCTACACCTTC. The rearrangement uses TRBV5-8 and TRBJ1-2, with unresolved D. V was pared by 4 bases and J by 8 bases, with 12 bases between. In germline, CDR1 is SGHTS, CDR2 YDEGEE. CDR3 length equals 12 residues.

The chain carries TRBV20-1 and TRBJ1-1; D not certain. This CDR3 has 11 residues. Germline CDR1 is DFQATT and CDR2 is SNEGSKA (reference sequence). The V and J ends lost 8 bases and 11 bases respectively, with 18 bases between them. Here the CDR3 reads CSTNPSYLAFF. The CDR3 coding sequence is TGCAGTACTAATCCATCCTACCTGGCTTTCTTT.

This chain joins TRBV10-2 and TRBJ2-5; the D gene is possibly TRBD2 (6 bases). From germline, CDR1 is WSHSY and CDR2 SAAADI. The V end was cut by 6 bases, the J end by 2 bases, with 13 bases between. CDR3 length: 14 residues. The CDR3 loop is CASRSRGKQETQYF. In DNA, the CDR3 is TGCGCCAGCAGGTCTCGGGGGAAGCAAGAGACCCAGTACTTC.

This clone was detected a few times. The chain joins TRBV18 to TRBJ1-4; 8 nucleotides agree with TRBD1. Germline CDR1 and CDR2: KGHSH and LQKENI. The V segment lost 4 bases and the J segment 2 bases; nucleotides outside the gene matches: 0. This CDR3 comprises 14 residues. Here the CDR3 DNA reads TGTGCCAGCTCACGACAGGGGACTAATGAAAAACTGTTTTTT. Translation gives CASSRQGTNEKLFF.

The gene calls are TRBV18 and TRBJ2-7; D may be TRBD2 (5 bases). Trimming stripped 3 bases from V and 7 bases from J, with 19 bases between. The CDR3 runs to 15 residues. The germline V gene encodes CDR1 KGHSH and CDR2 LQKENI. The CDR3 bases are TGTGCCAGCTCACCCCGGGTCCCTTTATCGGGGGAGCAGTACTTC. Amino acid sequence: CASSPRVPLSGEQYF. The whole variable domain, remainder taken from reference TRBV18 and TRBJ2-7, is NAGVMQNPRHLVRRRGQEARLRCSPMKGHSHVYWYRQLPEEGLKFMVYLQKENIIDESGMPKERFSAEFPKEGPSILRIQQVVRGDSAAYFCASSPRVPLSGEQYFGPGTRLTVT.

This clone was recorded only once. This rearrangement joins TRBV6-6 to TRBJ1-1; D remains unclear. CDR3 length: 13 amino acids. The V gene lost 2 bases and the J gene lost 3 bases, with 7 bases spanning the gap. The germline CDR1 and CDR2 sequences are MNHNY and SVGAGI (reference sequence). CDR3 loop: CASSYPGDTEAFF. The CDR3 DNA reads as TGTGCCAGCAGTTACCCAGGTGACACTGAAGCTTTCTTT.

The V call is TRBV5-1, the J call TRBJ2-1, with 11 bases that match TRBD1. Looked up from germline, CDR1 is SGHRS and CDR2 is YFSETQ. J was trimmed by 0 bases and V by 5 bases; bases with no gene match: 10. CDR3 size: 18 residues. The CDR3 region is CASRDPGQGEFSYNEQFF. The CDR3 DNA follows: TGCGCCAGCAGAGACCCGGGACAGGGGGAATTCTCCTACAATGAGCAGTTCTTC.

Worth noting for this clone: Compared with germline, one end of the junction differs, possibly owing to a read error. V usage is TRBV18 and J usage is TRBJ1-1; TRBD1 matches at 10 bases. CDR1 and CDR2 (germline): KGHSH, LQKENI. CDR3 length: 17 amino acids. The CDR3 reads CASSPRGQGNMNPEAFF. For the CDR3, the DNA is TGTGCCAGCTCACCACGGGGACAGGGGAATATGAACCCTGAAGCTTTCTTT.

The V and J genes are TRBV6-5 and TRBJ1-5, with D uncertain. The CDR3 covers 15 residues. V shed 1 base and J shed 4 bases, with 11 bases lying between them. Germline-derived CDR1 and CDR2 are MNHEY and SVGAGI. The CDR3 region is CASSYLSSRNQPQHF. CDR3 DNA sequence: TGTGCCAGCAGTTACTTGTCCAGTCGAAATCAGCCCCAGCATTTT.

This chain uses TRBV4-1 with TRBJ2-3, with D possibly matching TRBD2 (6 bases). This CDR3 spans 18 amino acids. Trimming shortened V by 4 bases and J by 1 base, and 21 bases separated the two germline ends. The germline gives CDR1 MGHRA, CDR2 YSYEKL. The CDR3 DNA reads TGCGCCAGCAGCCCTGTTAGTGTATCGGGAGTAGGCACAGATACGCAGTATTTT. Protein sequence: CASSPVSVSGVGTDTQYF.

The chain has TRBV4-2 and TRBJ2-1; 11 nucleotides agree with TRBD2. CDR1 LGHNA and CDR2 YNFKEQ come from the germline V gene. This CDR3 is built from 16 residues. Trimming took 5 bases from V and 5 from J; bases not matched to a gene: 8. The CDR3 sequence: CASSTRTSGLNNEQFF. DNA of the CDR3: TGTGCCAGCAGCACCCGGACTAGCGGGCTGAACAATGAGCAGTTCTTC.

The CDR3 loop reads CASRRGGDQPQHF. In nucleotides, the CDR3 is TGTGCCAGCAGAAGGGGAGGGGATCAGCCCCAGCATTTT. This sequence joins TRBV28 and TRBJ1-5; D is perhaps TRBD1 (5 bases). Germline loops: CDR1 MDHEN, CDR2 SYDVKM. V gave up 6 bases and J gave up 5 bases, with 11 bases separating them. The CDR3 runs 13 residues.

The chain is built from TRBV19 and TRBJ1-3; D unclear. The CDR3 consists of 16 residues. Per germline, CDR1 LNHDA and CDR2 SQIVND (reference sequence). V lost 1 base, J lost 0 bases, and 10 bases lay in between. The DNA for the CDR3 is TGTGCCAGTAGTATAGGAAGACTTTTCTCTGGAAACACCATATATTTT. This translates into CASSIGRLFSGNTIYF.

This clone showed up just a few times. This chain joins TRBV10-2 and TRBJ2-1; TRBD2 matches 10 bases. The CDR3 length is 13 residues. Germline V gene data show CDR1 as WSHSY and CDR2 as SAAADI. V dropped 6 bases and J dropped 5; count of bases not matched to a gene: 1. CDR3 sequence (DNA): TGCGCCAGCAGAGGACTAGCGGACAATGAGCAGTTCTTC. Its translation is CASRGLADNEQFF.